The 17 T cell receptor beta chains reported below all come from one sample, sequenced in a study of CD8 T cells in Susac syndrome. Reverse transcription of roughly 0.45 to 1 ug RNA used random hexamers. TCRdb called the immunoSEQ multiplex PCR reads again in MiXCR, with one record for every CDR3 protein. The sample contains 120,000 to 150,000 distinct CDR3 sequences, around 95% of which appear only once. The sequenced sample consisted of CD4+ T cells from PBMCs. These receptors all come from a human donor with Susac syndrome.

The genes are TRBV14 and TRBJ1-1; D is unclear. The ends were cut back, 0 bases at V and 4 bases at J, with 3 bases in the middle. Germline CDR1 reads SGHDN; CDR2 reads FVKESK. The CDR3 runs 12 residues. CDR3 bases: TGTGCCAGCAGCCAAGAACCCACTGAAGCTTTCTTT. Its translation: CASSQEPTEAFF.

The chain is built from TRBV2 and TRBJ1-1; TRBD1 is a possible D gene (5 bases). V was pared by 10 bases and J by 1 base, with 10 bases between. The CDR3 is 12 residues long. Germline CDR1 and CDR2: SNHLY and FYNNEI. The CDR3 loop reads CAIGGTNTEAFF. CDR3 coding DNA: TGTGCCATTGGGGGGACGAACACTGAAGCTTTCTTT.

The chain has TRBV15 and TRBJ1-6, with D perhaps matching TRBD1 (6 bases). The CDR3 consists of 15 residues. The germline V and J ends were trimmed by 8 bases and 7 bases, with 18 bases remaining between them. Looked up from germline, CDR1 is LNHNV and CDR2 is YYDKDF (reference sequence). CDR3 bases: TGTGCCACCGCAAAACGAAGGGGGTACAATTCACCCCTCCACTTT. Translating it yields CATAKRRGYNSPLHF.

The chain couples TRBV7-9 to TRBJ2-6, with D perhaps matching TRBD1 or TRBD2 (6 bases each). The CDR3 spans 17 residues. Trimming left V 2 bases short and J 3 bases short, with 14 bases between. Germline-derived CDR1 and CDR2 are SEHNR and FQNEAQ (reference sequence). For the CDR3, the DNA is TGTGCCAGCAGCTTAAGGCCGGGGGCTAGTGGGGCCAACGTCCTGACTTTC. Encoded protein: CASSLRPGASGANVLTF.

The chain has TRBV29-1 and TRBJ2-2, with D perhaps matching TRBD1 or TRBD2 (5 bases each). The CDR3 length is 13 residues. V gave up 4 bases and J gave up 3 bases, with 9 bases separating them. The germline CDR1 and CDR2 sequences are SQVTM and ANQGSEA. The CDR3 nucleotides are TGCAGCGTTGGGGGGATATACACCGGGGAGCTGTTTTTT. Amino acid sequence: CSVGGIYTGELFF.

This clonotype showed up just once. This chain links TRBV15 with TRBJ1-4; D not resolved. The V end lost 3 bases, the J end lost 8 bases, and 13 bases lay between the germline ends. Germline values: CDR1 LNHNV, CDR2 YYDKDF (reference sequence). This CDR3 has 14 amino acids. CDR3 coding DNA: TGTGCCACCAGCAGTGGGTCCGGTGGGGAAAAACTGTTTTTT. Translating it yields CATSSGSGGEKLFF.

The chain has TRBV3-1 and TRBJ1-2; D unclear. This CDR3 is 13 amino acids long. The V gene's germline CDR1 is LGHDT and CDR2 YNNKEL (reference sequence). V was pared by 1 base and J by 4 bases, with 7 bases between. Here the CDR3 reads CASSQAELYGYTF. CDR3 DNA sequence: TGTGCCAGCAGCCAAGCGGAGCTCTATGGCTACACCTTC.

The genes are TRBV18 and TRBJ2-7; D tentatively fits TRBD1 or TRBD2 (5 bases each). Germline V lookup: CDR1 KGHSH, CDR2 LQKENI. The CDR3 totals 14 residues. The V gene lost 3 bases and the J gene lost 6 bases, with 15 bases spanning the gap. The CDR3: CASSPLKGESEQYF. In DNA form, the CDR3 reads TGTGCCAGCTCACCCCTAAAAGGGGAGTCCGAGCAGTACTTC. The complete variable domain, with remaining parts taken from reference TRBV18 and TRBJ2-7, reads NAGVMQNPRHLVRRRGQEARLRCSPMKGHSHVYWYRQLPEEGLKFMVYLQKENIIDESGMPKERFSAEFPKEGPSILRIQQVVRGDSAAYFCASSPLKGESEQYFGPGTRLTVT.

Only one count was recorded for this clonotype. The chain couples TRBV7-9 to TRBJ1-1; D possibly corresponds to TRBD1 (5 bases). CDR1 SEHNR and CDR2 FQNEAQ come from the germline V gene (reference sequence). The V gene lost 3 bases and the J gene lost 6 bases, with 11 bases spanning the gap. This CDR3 comprises 13 residues. The CDR3 sequence is CASSLDTAAEAFF. The DNA of the CDR3 is TGTGCCAGCAGCTTGGACACGGCGGCTGAAGCTTTCTTT.

V and J are TRBV12-3 or TRBV12-4 and TRBJ2-2; no definite D call. V was clipped by 5 bases and J by 5 bases, with 12 bases between them. The CDR3 is 14 amino acids. The DNA of the CDR3 is TGTGCCAGCAGTCCCAAACGCTGGACCGGGGAGCTGTTTTTT. It is translated as CASSPKRWTGELFF.

The CDR3 sequence is CATSSEKTGLSYEQYF. CDR3 bases: TGTGCCACCAGCAGTGAAAAGACAGGACTCTCCTACGAGCAGTACTTC. The genes are TRBV15 and TRBJ2-7; tentative D call: TRBD1 (6 bases). The CDR3 is 16 amino acids. The V gene lost 3 bases and the J gene lost 0 bases, with 15 bases spanning the gap. The V gene's germline CDR1 is LNHNV and CDR2 YYDKDF (reference sequence).

The chain's CDR3 is CASSLKATGQETQYF. Here the CDR3 DNA reads TGTGCCAGCAGTTTAAAAGCGACGGGACAAGAGACCCAGTACTTC. V gene TRBV28 combines with J gene TRBJ2-5; tentatively, D is TRBD2 (5 bases). V was trimmed by 2 bases and J by 2 bases, leaving 12 bases between them. The CDR3 is made up of 15 amino acids. CDR1 and CDR2 (germline): MDHEN, SYDVKM.

The rearrangement links TRBV20-1 to TRBJ2-3, with 8 positions matching TRBD2. The ends lost 7 bases at V and 3 bases at J; junction bases unmatched: 3. Germline loops: CDR1 DFQATT, CDR2 SNEGSKA (reference sequence). The CDR3 sequence is 12 residues long. The CDR3 sequence: CSVERGTDTQYF. The CDR3 DNA follows: TGCAGTGTAGAGCGGGGGACAGATACGCAGTATTTT.

This chain connects TRBV6-5 to TRBJ2-7; 10 nucleotides line up with TRBD1. Per germline, CDR1 MNHEY and CDR2 SVGAGI. The CDR3 extends over 14 amino acids. The ends lost 0 bases at V and 5 bases at J; junction bases unmatched: 1. The CDR3 sequence: CASSYSGTGDEQYF. The CDR3 region has the DNA TGTGCCAGCAGTTACTCCGGGACAGGGGACGAGCAGTACTTC.

V is TRBV20-1 and J is TRBJ1-3; 8 bases fit TRBD1. The trim removed 6 bases at V and 4 bases at J, leaving 14 bases unmatched. This CDR3 region has 16 residues. The germline CDR1 and CDR2 sequences are DFQATT and SNEGSKA (reference sequence). CDR3 region: CSAADRGPSSGNTIYF. CDR3 DNA: TGCAGTGCAGCCGACAGGGGTCCATCGTCCGGAAACACCATATATTTT.

This chain links TRBV7-9 with TRBJ2-5; D might be TRBD1 or TRBD2, each matching 6 bases. In germline, CDR1 is SEHNR, CDR2 FQNEAQ (reference sequence). The germline V and J ends were trimmed by 0 bases and 1 base, with 9 bases remaining between them. The CDR3 is 15 amino acids. CDR3 region: CASSLAGGLQETQYF. CDR3 bases: TGTGCCAGCAGCTTAGCGGGGGGCCTCCAAGAGACCCAGTACTTC.

The V gene is TRBV14, the J gene TRBJ2-3; D unresolved. V was pared by 6 bases and J by 1 base, with 8 bases between. Germline CDR1 and CDR2: SGHDN and FVKESK. CDR3 size: 13 residues. The CDR3 protein is CASSTRGTDTQYF. CDR3 sequence (DNA): TGTGCCAGCAGTACACGGGGCACAGATACGCAGTATTTT.